The 9 T cell receptor beta chains below were found in one sample sequenced in a study of OX40 agonist ivuxolimab in advanced cancers. The repertoire was sequenced with immunoSEQ multiplex PCR; TCRdb's copy has only in-frame clones and lacks some. The sample includes approximately 60,000 clones, approximately 90% of them seen just once. The sample in question was CD4+ or CD8+ T cells sorted from blood, obtained in a trial of the OX40 agonist ivuxolimab. These receptor sequences come from an adult with an advanced solid tumor such as melanoma, head and neck, liver or kidney cancer.

J is TRBJ2-2 and V is TRBV21-1; the D call of TRBD1 is as the table states it, not checked on the DNA. TRBV21-1 is marked as a pseudogene. This CDR3 is built from 17 residues. This CDR3 is CASSKWDRVGDTGELFF. The CDR3 DNA reads as TGTGCCAGCAGCAAGTGGGACAGGGTTGGGGACACCGGGGAGCTGTTTTTT.

The CDR3 coding sequence is TGCGCCAGCAGCCAAGCTGGCGGGAGCCACAGTGAGCAGTTCTTC. Its translation is CASSQAGGSHSEQFF. V is TRBV4-1 and J is TRBJ2-1; 7 bases match TRBD2. The ends lost 1 base at V and 9 bases at J; junction bases unmatched: 9. There are 15 residues in the CDR3. In germline, CDR1 is MGHRA, CDR2 YSYEKL.

The V and J genes are TRBV10-2 and TRBJ2-7, with 7 bases aligning to TRBD2. Germline V gene sequence: CDR1 WSHSY, CDR2 SAAADI. This CDR3 spans 12 amino acids. With V trimmed by 11 bases and J by 7 bases, 11 bases remained unmatched. CDR3 nucleotides: TGCGCCTGCGGGACTACCCTGAGGGAGCAGTACTTC. Residues: CACGTTLREQYF.

This clone was detected once. One junction end disagrees with the germline gene, perhaps due to a read error. The genes are TRBV4-1 and TRBJ2-7; a possible D gene is TRBD1 (5 bases). This CDR3 has 16 amino acids. Germline CDR1 and CDR2: MGHRA and YSYEKL. The CDR3 bases are TGTGCCAGCAGCCAAGATAGACAGTTTAGCTCCTACGAGCAGTACTTC. This translates into CASSQDRQFSSYEQYF.

V and J are TRBV15 and TRBJ2-3; TRBD2 aligns across 12 bases. V lost 0 bases to trimming and J lost 7 bases; unmatched junction nucleotides: 14. The germline CDR1 and CDR2 sequences are LNHNV and YYDKDF (reference sequence). CDR3 length equals 19 residues. This CDR3 reads CATSRDHPPLAGGPHTQYF. CDR3 nucleotides: TGTGCCACCAGCAGAGATCATCCCCCTCTAGCGGGAGGGCCGCATACGCAGTATTTT.

J is TRBJ2-7 and V is TRBV5-6; 9 bases are a match to TRBD2. This CDR3 has 14 amino acids. J lost 3 bases, V lost 3 bases, and 4 bases had no gene match. Germline lookup yields CDR1 SGHDT and CDR2 YYEEEE. CDR3 bases: TGTGCCAGCAGCTCCGGGACTAGCAGCTACGAGCAGTACTTC. It encodes CASSSGTSSYEQYF.

The genes are TRBV7-2 and TRBJ1-1; unclear D gene. This CDR3 is 12 amino acids long. Germline V gives CDR1 SGHTA, CDR2 FQGNSA. V was pared by 5 bases and J by 3 bases, with 7 bases between. DNA of the CDR3: TGTGCCAGCAGCCCCCCCTACACTGAAGCTTTCTTT. Protein product: CASSPPYTEAFF.

V gene TRBV15 combines with J gene TRBJ2-1; D may correspond to TRBD1 or TRBD2 (5 bases each). Trimming removed 0 bases at V and 10 bases at J, with 22 bases between. The V gene's germline CDR1 is LNHNV and CDR2 YYDKDF (reference sequence). The CDR3 runs 17 residues. As DNA, the CDR3 is TGTGCCACCAGCAGAGAGGGACCGGACCAGGCCAACCGGGAGCAGTTCTTC. It is translated as CATSREGPDQANREQFF.

V usage is TRBV5-1 and J usage is TRBJ2-5; 7 bases fit TRBD1. Trimming removed 2 bases from V and 1 base from J; junction bases left unmatched: 5. This CDR3 has 15 amino acids. Per the germline V gene, CDR1 is SGHRS and CDR2 is YFSETQ. The CDR3 sequence is CASSLGQVVQETQYF. The CDR3 DNA is TGCGCCAGCAGCTTAGGACAGGTAGTCCAAGAGACCCAGTACTTC.